This T cell receptor (beta chain) was sequenced during a study of shared clonotypes between healthy human individuals. Study information: With ages of 18 to 49, the donors were a couple of women and three men.

The method was immunoSEQ multiplex PCR; TCRdb's version includes in-frame clones alone and lacks a portion of them. The profile shows about 1.5 million clones, over 95% of them singletons. The sequenced material came from naive CD4+ T cells sorted from blood. Subset of the sample: CD45RA+ positively selected. This TCR derives from a man in his thirties or forties in good health.

The CDR3 region is CASSPQGRASYEQYF. In nucleotides, the CDR3 is TGTGCCAGCTCACCACAGGGTAGGGCCAGCTACGAGCAGTACTTC. The J gene is TRBJ2-7, the V gene TRBV18; D ambiguous. The CDR3 consists of 15 residues. Germline loops: CDR1 KGHSH, CDR2 LQKENI. Trimming took 1 base from V and 3 from J, leaving 13 bases between them.